These 26 T cell receptor beta chains were sequenced from one sample in a study of T cells in Graves' hyperthyroidism and ophthalmopathy. Amplification targeted TCR beta CDR3 regions from RNA transcripts. The TCR CDR3 was amplified in a first-round RT-PCR using the HTBI primer set. TCRdb re-called the multiplex PCR reads through MiXCR, storing one row per CDR3 protein. The table records hundreds of thousands of distinct CDR3 sequences, roughly 14% of them present only once. The source material was blood. All receptors come from a woman aged 35 to 49 with Graves' ophthalmopathy.

The chain links TRBV18 to TRBJ1-1; D not resolved. The CDR3 has 14 residues. Trimming stripped 3 bases from V and 0 bases from J, with 8 bases between. Per the germline V gene, CDR1 is KGHSH and CDR2 is LQKENI. CDR3 bases: TGTGCCAGCTCACCGGCAGGAGTGAACACTGAAGCTTTCTTT. This sequence encodes CASSPAGVNTEAFF.

This clonotype was counted a few times. This chain joins TRBV7-9 and TRBJ2-2; D unclear. Trimming pared 5 bases from V and 4 bases from J, leaving 11 bases between. The CDR3 has 14 residues. Germline CDR1 reads SEHNR; CDR2 reads FQNEAQ (reference sequence). For the CDR3, the DNA is TGTGCCAGCAGCGGTACGCTTTCCACCGGGGAGCTGTTTTTT. Amino acids: CASSGTLSTGELFF.

This CDR3 reads CASSSAGTAGGYTF. For the CDR3, the DNA is TGTGCCAGCAGTTCGGCCGGGACAGCGGGAGGCTACACCTTC. The rearrangement uses TRBV12-3 or TRBV12-4 and TRBJ1-2, with 7 bases aligning to TRBD1. The CDR3 covers 14 residues. Trimming cost V 4 bases and J 8 bases; bases outside gene matches: 10.

This clonotype was seen repeatedly, ten times or more. This chain joins TRBV30 and TRBJ1-1, with D unresolved. Germline CDR1 GTSNPN, CDR2 SVGIG (reference sequence). The CDR3 totals 14 residues. V lost 5 bases to trimming and J lost 3 bases, with 16 bases between them. The CDR3 coding sequence is TGTGCCTGGTCAAGAGGCCGGTTTGACACTGAAGCTTTCTTT. It codes for CAWSRGRFDTEAFF.

This chain links TRBV19 with TRBJ2-7; D call uncertain. Trimming pared 4 bases from V and 2 bases from J, leaving 18 bases between. The CDR3 spans 16 residues. CDR1 and CDR2 (germline): LNHDA, SQIVND (reference sequence). The DNA of the CDR3 is TGTGCCAGTAGTAGGGTCGGCGGCCCGGTGGCCTACGAGCAGTACTTC. Protein sequence: CASSRVGGPVAYEQYF.

This sequence joins TRBV29-1 and TRBJ2-5, with TRBD1 identical over 8 bases. After removal of 6 bases from V and 3 bases from J, the junction contained 12 bases not matched to a gene. This CDR3 is 15 amino acids long. The germline V gene encodes CDR1 SQVTM and CDR2 ANQGSEA. DNA of the CDR3: TGCAGCGTACACCGACCGGGACAGGAGGAAGAGACCCAGTACTTC. Amino acids: CSVHRPGQEEETQYF.

There are many counts of this clonotype. The chain couples TRBV28 to TRBJ2-7; possible D gene TRBD1, 5 bases. In germline, CDR1 is MDHEN, CDR2 SYDVKM. The CDR3 is made up of 13 amino acids. With 4 bases removed from V and 4 bases from J, the gap between germline ends came to 11 bases. CDR3 DNA sequence: TGTGCCAGCAGTTGGCAGGGTCGGTACGAGCAGTACTTC. This translates into CASSWQGRYEQYF.

This clonotype has a count of ten or more. CDR3 sequence: CAISFSGDPTYEQYF. The CDR3 bases are TGTGCCATCAGCTTTAGCGGGGACCCCACCTACGAGCAGTACTTC. The chain couples TRBV10-3 to TRBJ2-7; TRBD2 aligns across 8 bases. There are 15 residues in the CDR3. Germline CDR1 ENHRY, CDR2 SYGVKD. V lost 6 bases to trimming and J lost 2 bases; unmatched junction nucleotides: 9.

This clonotype was seen a few times. V is TRBV30 and J is TRBJ1-6, with no clear D. V was shortened by 5 bases and J by 5 bases, with 10 bases between the two germline ends. Germline V CDR1 and CDR2: GTSNPN, SVGIG (reference sequence). This CDR3 has 13 residues. CDR3 nucleotide sequence: TGTGCCTGGCAACGGCAGGATAATTCACCCCTCCACTTT. Translating gives CAWQRQDNSPLHF. The full variable domain, in which reference TRBV30 and TRBJ1-6 provide the parts outside the CDR3, is SQTIHQWPATLVQPVGSPLSLECTVEGTSNPNLYWYRQAAGRGLQLLFYSVGIGQISSEVPQNLSASRPQDRQFILSSKKLLLSDSGFYLCAWQRQDNSPLHFGNGTRLTVT.

This clonotype was observed at least ten times. J is TRBJ2-7 and V is TRBV28; 8 bases match TRBD1. CDR3 length: 14 amino acids. Germline-derived CDR1 and CDR2 are MDHEN and SYDVKM. Trimming removed 5 bases from V and 2 bases from J; junction bases left unmatched: 5. Here the CDR3 reads CASSPQGAAYEQYF. In DNA, the CDR3 is TGTGCCAGCAGTCCCCAGGGGGCGGCCTACGAGCAGTACTTC. Drawing the rest from reference TRBV28 and TRBJ2-7, the complete variable domain is DVKVTQSSRYLVKRTGEKVFLECVQDMDHENMFWYRQDPGLGLRLIYFSYDVKMKEKGDIPEGYSVSREKKERFSLILESASTNQTSMYLCASSPQGAAYEQYFGPGTRLTVT.

The rearrangement uses TRBV28 and TRBJ2-5; 10 bases align to TRBD2. In germline, CDR1 is MDHEN, CDR2 SYDVKM. The CDR3 is made up of 14 amino acids. V shed 4 bases and J 4 bases; nucleotides not matched to a gene: 3. CDR3 in amino acids: CASSYWTSGETQYF. In nucleotides, the CDR3 is TGTGCCAGCAGTTACTGGACTAGCGGAGAGACCCAGTACTTC. Drawing the rest from reference TRBV28 and TRBJ2-5, the complete variable domain is DVKVTQSSRYLVKRTGEKVFLECVQDMDHENMFWYRQDPGLGLRLIYFSYDVKMKEKGDIPEGYSVSREKKERFSLILESASTNQTSMYLCASSYWTSGETQYFGPGTRLLVL.

This clonotype was detected ten times or more. A read error is possible here, since a much larger clone lies one base away. J is TRBJ1-5 and V is TRBV15; D not certain. V lost 6 bases and J 1 base, leaving 4 bases between the germline ends. CDR3 length equals 12 residues. Germline values: CDR1 LNHNV, CDR2 YYDKDF (reference sequence). DNA of the CDR3: TGTGCCACCAGGGACAGCAATCAGCCCCAGCATTTT. Protein sequence: CATRDSNQPQHF. The full variable domain, with the rest looked up from reference TRBV15 and TRBJ1-5, is DAMVIQNPRYQVTQFGKPVTLSCSQTLNHNVMYWYQQKSSQAPKLLFHYYDKDFNNEADTPDNFQSRRPNTSFCFLDIRSPGLGDTAMYLCATRDSNQPQHFGDGTRLSIL.

Many counts were recorded for this clonotype. The CDR3 sequence is CASSSAGTGNQETQYF. In nucleotides, the CDR3 is TGTGCCAGCAGTTCGGCCGGGACAGGAAATCAAGAGACCCAGTACTTC. The chain recombines TRBV6-5 with TRBJ2-5; 8 nucleotides match TRBD1. This CDR3 region has 16 residues. Germline CDR1 MNHEY, CDR2 SVGAGI. Trimming at V came to 4 bases and at J to 2 bases, leaving 9 bases not matched to a gene.

This clonotype showed up many times. The rearrangement joins TRBV30 to TRBJ2-7, with TRBD2 matching over 8 bases. Germline-derived CDR1 and CDR2 are GTSNPN and SVGIG (reference sequence). Unmatched junction bases numbered 7, after V lost 5 bases and J lost 4 bases. The CDR3 sequence is 13 residues long. In nucleotides, the CDR3 is TGTGCCTGGGGGGAGACTAGCGCATACGAGCAGTACTTC. This gives the protein CAWGETSAYEQYF.

This clonotype was picked up many times. The rearrangement joins TRBV28 to TRBJ2-7; 7 bases agree with TRBD1. The CDR3 spans 15 residues. With V trimmed by 3 bases and J by 1 base, 6 bases remained unmatched. Germline lookup yields CDR1 MDHEN and CDR2 SYDVKM. CDR3 protein: CASSFSGTASYEQYF. In DNA form, the CDR3 reads TGTGCCAGCAGTTTCTCCGGGACAGCGTCCTACGAGCAGTACTTC. Drawing the rest from reference TRBV28 and TRBJ2-7, the complete variable domain is DVKVTQSSRYLVKRTGEKVFLECVQDMDHENMFWYRQDPGLGLRLIYFSYDVKMKEKGDIPEGYSVSREKKERFSLILESASTNQTSMYLCASSFSGTASYEQYFGPGTRLTVT.

This clonotype was seen more than once but under ten times. The genes are TRBV5-4 and TRBJ2-6, with D perhaps TRBD2 (6 bases). Trimming took 3 bases from V and 2 from J, leaving 18 bases between them. Germline V gene sequence: CDR1 SGHNT, CDR2 YYREEE (reference sequence). The CDR3 covers 18 residues. Written as DNA, the CDR3 is TGTGCCAGCAGCTGGAGGGACGATGGGACCCCTGGGGCCAACGTCCTGACTTTC. The encoded protein is CASSWRDDGTPGANVLTF.

V is TRBV28 and J is TRBJ2-2; D perhaps matches TRBD1 (5 bases). The V gene's germline CDR1 is MDHEN and CDR2 SYDVKM. Trimming took 5 bases from V and 0 from J, leaving 22 bases between them. The CDR3 has 19 residues. CDR3 region: CASSRLFDDRGTNTGELFF. The CDR3 DNA sequence: TGTGCCAGCAGTCGTTTATTCGACGACAGAGGAACGAACACCGGGGAGCTGTTTTTT.

To note about this clonotype: This clone may be a read error of a much larger clone one base away. V and J are TRBV3-1 and TRBJ1-3; D not resolved. CDR1 LGHDT and CDR2 YNNKEL come from the germline V gene (reference sequence). The V and J ends lost 0 bases and 2 bases respectively, with 5 bases between them. This CDR3 contains 14 residues. The CDR3 DNA reads as TGTGCCAGCAGCCAAGAATGGGCTGGAAACACCATATATTTT. The encoded protein is CASSQEWAGNTIYF.

This clonotype was recorded at least ten times. This chain connects TRBV11-3 to TRBJ2-5; no firm D call. Trimming pared 5 bases from V and 5 bases from J, leaving 12 bases between. CDR3 length: 13 residues. CDR1 and CDR2 from the germline V gene are SGHNT and YENEEA. CDR3 sequence reads: CASSVRQVETQYF. The CDR3, as DNA: TGTGCCAGCAGCGTAAGACAAGTGGAGACCCAGTACTTC.

This clonotype came up many times. The rearrangement joins TRBV27 to TRBJ2-7, with TRBD2 identical over 7 bases. J lost 5 bases, V lost 3 bases, and 4 bases had no gene match. The CDR3 is 13 residues long. Germline V gives CDR1 MNHEY, CDR2 SMNVEV (reference sequence). In DNA, the CDR3 is TGTGCCAGCAGTTTTAGCGGGTGGGACGAGCAGTACTTC. Its protein is CASSFSGWDEQYF.

This clonotype has ten or more counts. CDR3: CASSFGGPYPGGYTF. Written as DNA, the CDR3 is TGTGCCAGCAGTTTCGGGGGCCCTTACCCGGGTGGCTACACCTTC. This rearrangement joins TRBV28 to TRBJ1-2, with D possibly matching TRBD1 (6 bases). This CDR3 is built from 15 residues. Between the trimmed V and J ends, which lost 3 bases and 7 bases, there was a span of 18 bases. CDR1 is MDHEN, CDR2 SYDVKM, per germline.

The chain combines TRBV6-1 with TRBJ1-1, with D tentatively TRBD1 (5 bases). The ends were cut back, 0 bases at V and 4 bases at J, with 15 bases in the middle. The CDR3 is 16 amino acids. Germline V gene sequence: CDR1 MNHNS, CDR2 SASEGT. This CDR3 reads CASSEAVGQLTTEAFF. In DNA, the CDR3 is TGTGCCAGCAGTGAAGCGGTGGGGCAGTTAACCACTGAAGCTTTCTTT.

This clonotype occurred many times. The V call is TRBV11-2, the J call TRBJ2-5; D tentatively fits TRBD1 or TRBD2 (5 bases each). CDR1 is SGHAT, CDR2 FQNNGV, per germline. CDR3 length: 15 amino acids. The germline V and J ends were trimmed by 4 bases and 2 bases, with 14 bases remaining between them. CDR3 in amino acids: CASSSGNPGQETQYF. CDR3 bases: TGTGCCAGCAGCTCAGGGAATCCGGGGCAAGAGACCCAGTACTTC.

This sequence joins TRBV6-1 and TRBJ1-1; TRBD1 matches 9 bases. In germline, CDR1 is MNHNS, CDR2 SASEGT. The CDR3 runs 15 residues. With V trimmed by 4 bases and J by 8 bases, 11 bases remained unmatched. This CDR3 reads CASSGVRTGGLEAFF. CDR3 coding DNA: TGTGCCAGCAGTGGGGTCCGCACAGGGGGCTTAGAAGCTTTCTTT.

The chain joins TRBV14 to TRBJ1-3; the D gene is possibly TRBD1 (5 bases). CDR3 length: 14 amino acids. Germline V gene sequence: CDR1 SGHDN, CDR2 FVKESK. Trimming pared 2 bases from V and 2 bases from J, leaving 7 bases between. The CDR3 sequence: CASSQYRTGNTIYF. CDR3 coding DNA: TGTGCCAGCAGCCAATACAGGACTGGAAACACCATATATTTT.

The chain carries TRBV18 and TRBJ2-5, with 9 bases that match TRBD1. CDR1 and CDR2 (germline): KGHSH, LQKENI. After removal of 2 bases from V and 5 bases from J, the junction contained 9 bases not matched to a gene. The length of the CDR3 is 16 residues. Here the CDR3 reads CASSPVGGTGPETQYF. In DNA, the CDR3 is TGTGCCAGCTCACCAGTCGGCGGGACAGGGCCGGAGACCCAGTACTTC. Combining the CDR3 with reference TRBV18 and TRBJ2-5 gives the whole variable domain NAGVMQNPRHLVRRRGQEARLRCSPMKGHSHVYWYRQLPEEGLKFMVYLQKENIIDESGMPKERFSAEFPKEGPSILRIQQVVRGDSAAYFCASSPVGGTGPETQYFGPGTRLLVL.